This is a list of T cell receptor beta chains from one sample in a study of control samples from healthy donors and cancer patients. Profiled with immunoSEQ multiplex PCR; TCRdb holds only in-frame clones, not every one. Among about 120,000 clones listed, 92% were seen once. Sequencing was done on a sample of PBMCs. These receptor sequences come from a man aged 80 or over with head and neck cancer. The CDR3 runs from the conserved cysteine through the conserved F or W. A D gene is named only where the DNA matches it firmly. Clone size is stated in some rows and not others, as once, few, many or a class when expanded.

NA	TRBV12-5	once	TRBJ2-1	CASGLVGIGGEQFF	TGTGCTAGTGGTTTGGTAGGCATAGGAGGTGAGCAGTTCTTC
TRBD2	TRBV3-1/TRBV3-2	NA	TRBJ2-3	CASSQDGISGDLTDTQYF	TGTGCCAGCAGCCAAGATGGGATTAGCGGGGACCTCACAGATACGCAGTATTTT
NA	TRBV10-3	once	TRBJ2-7	CAISERDYEQYF	TGTGCCATCAGTGAACGGGACTACGAGCAGTACTTC
TRBD2	TRBV6-2/TRBV6-3	NA	TRBJ2-7	CASSYPRTSGGSLNEQYF	TGTGCCAGCAGTTACCCAAGGACTAGCGGGGGTTCCCTCAACGAGCAGTACTTC
NA	TRBV30	once	TRBJ1-6	CAWSLGINSPLHF	TGTGCCTGGAGTTTGGGGATTAATTCACCCCTCCACTTT
NA	TRBV2	NA	TRBJ1-1	CASSEARGRGAQAFF	TGTGCCAGCAGTGAAGCCCGAGGACGAGGGGCTCAAGCTTTCTTT
TRBD1	TRBV10-3	NA	TRBJ1-1	CAIRGQGNTEAFF	TGTGCCATCCGGGGACAGGGGAACACTGAAGCTTTCTTT
NA	TRBV12-3/TRBV12-4	NA	TRBJ2-7	CASSLNTAYEQYF	TGTGCCAGCAGTTTAAACACCGCCTACGAGCAGTACTTC
NA	TRBV30	NA	TRBJ1-6	CAWSGGGGSPLHF	TGTGCCTGGAGTGGCGGGGGAGGTTCACCCCTCCACTTT
NA	TRBV19	NA	TRBJ2-4	CASSMPPVQNIQYF	TGTGCCAGTAGTATGCCGCCCGTTCAAAACATTCAGTACTTC
NA	TRBV19	NA	TRBJ2-2	CASNRAGGTGELFF	TGTGCCAGTAATCGGGCAGGGGGGACCGGGGAGCTGTTTTTT
NA	TRBV18	NA	TRBJ1-2	CASSQIGGYGYTF	TGTGCCAGCTCCCAGATAGGGGGCTATGGCTACACCTTC
NA	TRBV7-9	NA	TRBJ1-1	CASSLRVVYRWGNTEAFF	TGTGCCAGCAGCTTACGGGTGGTATATAGGTGGGGGAACACTGAAGCTTTCTTT
NA	TRBV29-1	NA	TRBJ1-2	CSGTLVGVYGYTF	TGCAGCGGAACTTTGGTGGGGGTCTATGGCTACACCTTC
NA	TRBV10-3	NA	TRBJ1-4	CAISAELTTNEKLFF	TGTGCCATCAGCGCTGAACTGACAACTAATGAAAAACTGTTTTTT
TRBD2	TRBV5-1	NA	TRBJ2-3	CASRAGPTDTQYF	TGCGCCAGCCGAGCGGGACCAACAGATACGCAGTATTTT
NA	TRBV7-2	NA	TRBJ2-7	CASSLGAGGGYEQYF	TGTGCCAGCAGCTTAGGCGCTGGGGGAGGTTACGAGCAGTACTTC
TRBD1	TRBV2	NA	TRBJ2-4	CASSEKGAGKNIQYF	TGTGCCAGCAGTGAGAAGGGGGCCGGCAAAAACATTCAGTACTTC
TRBD1	TRBV19	NA	TRBJ2-3	CATETGGTDTQYF	TGTGCCACCGAAACAGGGGGAACAGATACGCAGTATTTT
TRBD1	TRBV5-1	NA	TRBJ1-2	CASSPGTGPYGYTF	TGCGCCAGCAGCCCTGGGACAGGGCCATATGGCTACACCTTC
TRBD2	TRBV7-2	few	TRBJ2-7	CASSLNSGSGYEQYF	TGTGCCAGCAGCTTAAATAGCGGGAGTGGCTACGAGCAGTACTTC
NA	TRBV6-5	NA	TRBJ2-1	CASSYGQYNEQFF	TGTGCCAGCAGTTATGGACAGTACAATGAGCAGTTCTTC
NA	TRBV6-2/TRBV6-3	once	TRBJ1-1	CASSYSPGRDTEAFF	TGTGCCAGCAGTTACTCGCCCGGTCGAGATACTGAAGCTTTCTTT
NA	TRBV6-1	NA	TRBJ1-2	CASSESTENYGYTF	TGTGCCAGCAGTGAAAGTACAGAAAACTATGGCTACACCTTC
TRBD2	TRBV5-1	NA	TRBJ2-1	CASSPLTSANEQFF	TGCGCCAGCAGTCCCTTGACTAGCGCCAATGAGCAGTTCTTC
TRBD2	TRBV6-5	NA	TRBJ2-7	CAATRRGGAYEQYF	TGTGCCGCGACCAGACGGGGGGGGGCCTACGAGCAGTACTTC
NA	TRBV12-5	NA	TRBJ2-1	CASGFSPIGGLNEQFF	TGTGCTAGTGGTTTCAGCCCAATAGGGGGGCTTAATGAGCAGTTCTTC
NA	TRBV5-4	NA	TRBJ1-2	CASSLSGDYGYTF	TGTGCCAGCAGCTTGTCAGGGGACTATGGCTACACCTTC
NA	TRBV12-3/TRBV12-4	NA	TRBJ1-4	CASTKTVNEKLFF	TGTGCCAGCACCAAGACGGTTAATGAAAAACTGTTTTTT
NA	TRBV19	NA	TRBJ1-1	CASSPQPGVEAFF	TGTGCCAGTAGCCCCCAACCCGGGGTAGAAGCTTTCTTT
NA	TRBV2	NA	TRBJ2-7	CASWAEVGREQYF	TGTGCCAGCTGGGCGGAAGTGGGAAGGGAGCAGTACTTC
NA	TRBV4-1	NA	TRBJ1-5	CASSPAGDQPQHF	TGCGCCAGCAGCCCCGCGGGTGATCAGCCCCAGCATTTT
NA	TRBV29-1	NA	TRBJ1-4	CSVEEGTELFF	TGCAGCGTTGAAGAGGGTACGGAACTGTTTTTT
NA	TRBV5-5	NA	TRBJ1-2	CASSLTEYRSYGYTF	TGTGCCAGCAGCTTGACAGAATATCGGTCCTATGGCTACACCTTC
NA	TRBV3-1/TRBV3-2	NA	TRBJ2-3	CASSQDLRGFTDTQYF	TGTGCCAGCAGCCAAGATCTCCGGGGTTTCACAGATACGCAGTATTTT
NA	TRBV9	NA	TRBJ2-3	CASSPGVTTDTQYF	TGTGCCAGCAGCCCGGGAGTGACCACAGATACGCAGTATTTT
TRBD1	TRBV27	NA	TRBJ2-3	CASSFSQGDTQYF	TGTGCCAGCAGTTTCTCACAGGGGGATACGCAGTATTTT
NA	TRBV18	NA	TRBJ1-2	CASSDGRAYGYTF	TGTGCCAGCTCAGATGGCAGGGCCTATGGCTACACCTTC
NA	TRBV4-3	few	TRBJ2-1	CASSQEVGGTYNEQFF	TGCGCCAGCAGCCAAGAGGTGGGAGGAACCTACAATGAGCAGTTCTTC
TRBD1	TRBV15	NA	TRBJ1-3	CATKTGGDYSGNTIYF	TGTGCCACCAAGACAGGGGGCGATTACTCTGGAAACACCATATATTTT
TRBD2	TRBV3-1/TRBV3-2	NA	TRBJ2-5	CASSLAGGVETQYF	TGTGCCAGCAGCCTAGCGGGGGGAGTGGAGACCCAGTACTTC
NA	TRBV10-3	NA	TRBJ1-2	CAISDIRSYGYTF	TGTGCCATCAGTGATATCAGAAGCTATGGCTACACCTTC
NA	TRBV9	NA	TRBJ2-5	CASSVNNQETQYF	TGTGCCAGCAGCGTCAACAACCAAGAGACCCAGTACTTC
NA	TRBV5-4	NA	TRBJ1-2	CASLRDRSNYGYTF	TGTGCCTCCCTTCGAGACCGTAGTAACTATGGCTACACCTTC
TRBD2	TRBV19	NA	TRBJ2-7	CASSMASGGPQYF	TGTGCCAGTAGTATGGCTAGCGGGGGGCCTCAGTACTTC
NA	TRBV11-3	NA	TRBJ2-1	CASSPKGRLNEQFF	TGTGCCAGCAGTCCAAAGGGGCGACTCAATGAGCAGTTCTTC
NA	TRBV5-1	NA	TRBJ2-1	CASSFTGSSYNEQFF	TGCGCCAGCAGCTTCACCGGGAGCTCCTACAATGAGCAGTTCTTC
NA	TRBV19	NA	TRBJ1-6	CASTAAGRESPLHF	TGTGCCAGTACCGCCGCCGGGAGGGAGTCACCCCTCCACTTT
TRBD2	TRBV3-1/TRBV3-2	NA	TRBJ2-3	CASSRPSGGTGDTQYF	TGTGCCAGCAGCCGTCCTAGCGGGGGGACCGGAGATACGCAGTATTTT
TRBD1	TRBV19	NA	TRBJ1-2	CASSIAGQVLYGYTF	TGTGCCAGTAGTATAGCGGGACAGGTCCTGTATGGCTACACCTTC
TRBD2	TRBV30	NA	TRBJ2-1	CAWGGDFHRNNEQFF	TGTGCCTGGGGGGGGGACTTCCACCGCAACAATGAGCAGTTCTTC
NA	TRBV25-1	NA	TRBJ2-7	CASSTMDSFYEQYF	TGTGCCAGCAGTACCATGGACAGTTTCTACGAGCAGTACTTC
NA	TRBV3-1/TRBV3-2	NA	TRBJ1-6	CASSQGVTRTSPLHF	TGTGCCAGCAGCCAAGGGGTGACGAGGACTTCACCCCTCCACTTT
TRBD1	TRBV30	NA	TRBJ2-7	CAWSVQGSSYEQYF	TGTGCCTGGAGTGTACAGGGGTCCTCCTACGAGCAGTACTTC
NA	TRBV18	once	TRBJ2-4	CASSPRGHGAGAKNIQYF	TGTGCCAGCTCACCAAGGGGTCACGGGGCCGGGGCCAAAAACATTCAGTACTTC